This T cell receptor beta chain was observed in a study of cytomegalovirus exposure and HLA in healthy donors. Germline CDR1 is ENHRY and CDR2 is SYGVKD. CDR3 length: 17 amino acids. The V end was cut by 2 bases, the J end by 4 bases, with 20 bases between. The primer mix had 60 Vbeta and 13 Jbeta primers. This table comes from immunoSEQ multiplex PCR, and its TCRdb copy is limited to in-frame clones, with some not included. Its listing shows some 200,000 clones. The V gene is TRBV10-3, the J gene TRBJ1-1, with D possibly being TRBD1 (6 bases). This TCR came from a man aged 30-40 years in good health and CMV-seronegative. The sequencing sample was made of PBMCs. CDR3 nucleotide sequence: TGTGCCATCAGTGAGGGGAATTCAGGGGTAAGGGGCACTGAAGCTTTCTTT. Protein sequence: CAISEGNSGVRGTEAFF.